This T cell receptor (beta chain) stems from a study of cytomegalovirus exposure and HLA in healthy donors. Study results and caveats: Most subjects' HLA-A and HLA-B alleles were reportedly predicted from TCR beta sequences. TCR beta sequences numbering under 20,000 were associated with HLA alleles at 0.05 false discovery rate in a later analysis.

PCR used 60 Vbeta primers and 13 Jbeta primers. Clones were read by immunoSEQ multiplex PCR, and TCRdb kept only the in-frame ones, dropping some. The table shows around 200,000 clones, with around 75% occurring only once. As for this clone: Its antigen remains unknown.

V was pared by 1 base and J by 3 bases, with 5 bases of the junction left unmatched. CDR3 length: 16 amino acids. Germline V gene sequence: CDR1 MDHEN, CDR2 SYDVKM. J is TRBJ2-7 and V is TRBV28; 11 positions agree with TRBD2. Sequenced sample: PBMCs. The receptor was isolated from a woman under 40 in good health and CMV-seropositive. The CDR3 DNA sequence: TGTGCCAGCAGTTTATCAGTAGCGGGAGGGAACTACGAGCAGTACTTC. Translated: CASSLSVAGGNYEQYF.